The 20 T cell receptor beta chains in this list originate from one sample, sequenced in a study of blood T cells in healthy people across ages. A second roughly 6 to 12 cycle PCR used barcoded and J-beta primers. TCRdb called the 5' RACE reads again in MiXCR, with one record for every CDR3 protein. The sample has 1.4 million to 1.5 million distinct CDR3 sequences, roughly 45% seen once. Sequenced: blood. The receptors stem from a woman aged 18-30 years in good health.

This chain uses TRBV11-1 with TRBJ1-1; D is perhaps TRBD1 (5 bases). There are 15 residues in the CDR3. Trimming left V 5 bases short and J 10 bases short, with 23 bases between. Per germline, CDR1 SGHAT and CDR2 FQDESV (reference sequence). CDR3 in DNA: TGTGCCAGCAGCCTGTCCCGGGACGTCTGGGGTGTAGCTTTCTTT. Translated: CASSLSRDVWGVAFF.

The chain recombines TRBV20-1 with TRBJ1-2; D unresolved. The V and J ends lost 5 bases and 8 bases respectively, with 24 bases between them. The germline V gene encodes CDR1 DFQATT and CDR2 SNEGSKA (reference sequence). CDR3 length equals 15 residues. The CDR3 loop is CSALTLQEGFGGYTF. CDR3 sequence (DNA): TGCAGTGCTCTAACTCTCCAGGAAGGGTTTGGAGGCTACACCTTC.

The sample holds a few counts of this clonotype. V and J are TRBV2 and TRBJ2-3; either TRBD1 or TRBD2 may supply D (5 bases each). The germline V gene encodes CDR1 SNHLY and CDR2 FYNNEI. Between the trimmed V and J ends, which lost 8 bases and 6 bases, there was a span of 27 bases. The CDR3 length is 17 residues. The CDR3: CASQSWGFGAAADTQYF. The CDR3 region has the DNA TGTGCCAGCCAGTCTTGGGGGTTTGGGGCAGCGGCTGATACGCAGTATTTT.

The chain couples TRBV4-1 to TRBJ2-2; D possibly uses TRBD1 or TRBD2 (6 bases each). The germline CDR1 and CDR2 sequences are MGHRA and YSYEKL. The CDR3 consists of 16 residues. V lost 5 bases and J lost 4, with 17 bases in between. The CDR3 here is CASSTRGEGTTGELFF. CDR3 bases: TGCGCCAGCAGCACAAGGGGGGAAGGTACCACCGGGGAGCTGTTTTTT.

This clonotype was seen more than once but under ten times. The chain has TRBV20-1 and TRBJ1-5; D is unresolved. Trimming cost V 3 bases and J 0 bases, with 12 bases left between them. The CDR3 covers 15 residues. Germline V gene sequence: CDR1 DFQATT, CDR2 SNEGSKA (reference sequence). CDR3: CSASSGSISNQPQHF. The CDR3 region has the DNA TGCAGTGCTAGTTCGGGTTCAATTAGCAATCAGCCCCAGCATTTT.

This clonotype has a handful of counts. The J gene is TRBJ1-2, the V gene TRBV7-9, with D perhaps matching TRBD1 (5 bases). CDR3 size: 13 residues. The V gene's germline CDR1 is SEHNR and CDR2 FQNEAQ (reference sequence). V dropped 11 bases and J dropped 4 bases, with 17 bases sitting between them. In nucleotides, the CDR3 is TGTGCCTCTACCACGGGGGGATCCTATGGCTACACCTTC. This codes for CASTTGGSYGYTF.

The chain links TRBV24-1 to TRBJ2-7; TRBD2 aligns across 7 bases. This CDR3 region has 13 residues. With V trimmed by 8 bases and J by 0 bases, 3 bases remained unmatched. Germline CDR1 reads KGHDR; CDR2 reads SFDVKD. The CDR3 sequence is CATIPSGSYEQYF. The DNA of the CDR3 is TGTGCCACCATCCCTAGCGGCTCCTACGAGCAGTACTTC.

Comment on this clonotype: This could be a read error, since a much larger clone is one nucleotide away. The chain joins TRBV12-3 or TRBV12-4 to TRBJ2-7; tentatively, D is TRBD2 (5 bases). The CDR3 has 11 residues. CDR3 DNA sequence: TGTGCCTGCAGTTTTCTTGGGAGGCAGTACTTC. This translates into CACSFLGRQYF.

This sequence joins TRBV6-5 and TRBJ1-2, with D perhaps matching TRBD1 (5 bases). Germline assignment: CDR1 MNHEY and CDR2 SVGAGI. The germline V and J ends were trimmed by 0 bases and 2 bases, with 7 bases remaining between them. The CDR3 loop spans 14 amino acids. Here the CDR3 reads CASSYSRDNYGYTF. The CDR3 DNA reads as TGTGCCAGCAGTTACTCACGGGACAACTATGGCTACACCTTC.

As regards this clonotype: At one end the junction does not follow the germline gene, possibly because of a read error. The chain joins TRBV20-1 to TRBJ2-1; tentative D call: TRBD1 (5 bases). The germline CDR1 and CDR2 sequences are DFQATT and SNEGSKA (reference sequence). This CDR3 has 12 amino acids. The CDR3 nucleotides read TGCAGTGTCGTACAGGAAGTCAATGAGAAGTTCTTC. Protein product: CSVVQEVNEKFF.

In regard to this clonotype: This may stem from a read error, because a much larger clone lies one nucleotide away. The genes are TRBV10-3 and TRBJ2-3; D gene unclear. Looked up from germline, CDR1 is ENHRY and CDR2 is SYGVKD. CDR3 length: 13 residues. V gave up 7 bases and J gave up 5 bases, with 13 bases separating them. DNA for the CDR3: TGTGCCATCACACAAACGACCATAGATACGCAGTATTTT. Translation: CAITQTTIDTQYF.

This chain links TRBV6-6 with TRBJ1-4; D is perhaps TRBD1 (6 bases). The CDR3 runs 14 residues. In germline, CDR1 is MNHNY, CDR2 SVGAGI (reference sequence). The V end lost 5 bases, the J end lost 6 bases, and 13 bases lay between the germline ends. The DNA of the CDR3 is TGTGCCAGCAGTGACCGGACAGAATATGAAAAACTGTTTTTT. It encodes CASSDRTEYEKLFF.

The CDR3 region has the DNA TGTGCCAGCAGGTCCGGGGGACAGTGGGGTGACGAGCAGTACTTC. This translates into CASRSGGQWGDEQYF. V is TRBV28 and J is TRBJ2-7, with D perhaps TRBD1 (7 bases). The germline gives CDR1 MDHEN, CDR2 SYDVKM. The CDR3 contains 15 residues. The V end was cut by 6 bases, the J end by 5 bases, with 20 bases between.

This clonotype came up once. V usage is TRBV7-2 and J usage is TRBJ2-5; D remains ambiguous. The CDR3 is 14 residues long. Trimming shortened V by 2 bases and J by 1 base, and 8 bases separated the two germline ends. CDR1 is SGHTA and CDR2 is FQGNSA in the germline V gene. The CDR3 bases are TGTGCCAGCAGCTTAAGTAGCCGCCAAGAGACCCAGTACTTC. Its translation is CASSLSSRQETQYF. Supplemented by reference TRBV7-2 and TRBJ2-5, the full variable domain reads GAGVSQSPSNKVTEKGKDVELRCDPISGHTALYWYRQSLGQGLEFLIYFQGNSAPDKSGLPSDRFSAERTGGSVSTLTIQRTQQEDSAVYLCASSLSSRQETQYFGPGTRLLVL.

This clonotype has only one observation. The chain has TRBV9 and TRBJ1-1; 7 nucleotides align to TRBD1. This CDR3 has 15 amino acids. The V segment lost 4 bases and the J segment 4 bases; nucleotides outside the gene matches: 10. The germline CDR1 and CDR2 sequences are SGDLS and YYNGEE. CDR3 in amino acids: CASSFSGGAGTEAFF. CDR3 DNA sequence: TGTGCCAGCAGCTTTTCAGGGGGAGCGGGCACTGAAGCTTTCTTT.

This clonotype was observed a handful of times. The rearrangement uses TRBV3-1 and TRBJ2-1; 8 nucleotides align to TRBD2. This CDR3 region has 15 residues. With 0 bases clipped from V and 8 bases from J, the junction kept 6 bases outside the gene matches. The germline CDR1 and CDR2 sequences are LGHDT and YNNKEL (reference sequence). CDR3 coding DNA: TGTGCCAGCAGCCAAGACCTAGCGGGCAGGGATGAGCAGTTCTTC. Translated: CASSQDLAGRDEQFF.

The V gene is TRBV20-1, the J gene TRBJ2-5; 13 nucleotides line up with TRBD2. This CDR3 has 15 amino acids. Trimming took 3 bases from V and 5 from J; bases not matched to a gene: 6. Germline lookup yields CDR1 DFQATT and CDR2 SNEGSKA (reference sequence). The CDR3 nucleotides read TGCAGTGCTAGTACTAGCGGGGGGGCGATGGAGACCCAGTACTTC. Translated: CSASTSGGAMETQYF.

The V call is TRBV9, the J call TRBJ2-3; D might be TRBD2 (6 bases). This CDR3 region has 16 residues. Germline V lookup: CDR1 SGDLS, CDR2 YYNGEE. V lost 4 bases to trimming and J lost 2 bases, with 17 bases between them. CDR3 in amino acids: CASSPDRGGYTDTQYF. The CDR3 DNA is TGTGCCAGCAGCCCAGACCGGGGAGGATACACAGATACGCAGTATTTT.

The gene calls are TRBV10-3 and TRBJ2-5, with TRBD2 as a possible D gene (6 bases). Trimming cost V 8 bases and J 11 bases, with 18 bases left between them. This CDR3 comprises 12 residues. Germline loops: CDR1 ENHRY, CDR2 SYGVKD. CDR3 protein: CAIAGGAYGQYF. In DNA, the CDR3 is TGTGCCATCGCAGGAGGGGCGTACGGGCAGTACTTC.

This clonotype was seen many times. J is TRBJ1-3 and V is TRBV10-3; D call uncertain. This CDR3 has 15 residues. V was pared by 4 bases and J by 0 bases, with 10 bases between. From germline, CDR1 is ENHRY and CDR2 SYGVKD. The CDR3 sequence is CAISATPSSGNTIYF. DNA of the CDR3: TGTGCCATCAGTGCGACCCCTAGCTCTGGAAACACCATATATTTT.